This is a list of T cell receptor beta chains from one sample in a study of PD-1 blockade in classical Hodgkin lymphoma. Repertoires were generated with immunoSEQ multiplex PCR, while TCRdb's copy carries only in-frame clones and drops some. The sample shows fewer than 65,000 clones, roughly nine tenths of them seen only once. This sample comprised peripheral blood mononuclear cells (PBMCs), obtained at baseline. The receptors originated from a human donor with classical Hodgkin lymphoma. CDR3s include the opening cysteine and the closing phenylalanine or tryptophan. Fields, in order: J gene, V gene, D gene, clone size, CDR3 protein, CDR3 DNA. D genes are given only for firm matches. Clone size appears in some rows only: once, few, many, or a class for an expanded clone.

j_gene: TRBJ2-1
v_gene: TRBV7-9
d_gene: TRBD1
abundance: .
CDR3aa: CASSSGQGANEQFF
CDR3nt: TGTGCCAGCAGCTCTGGACAGGGGGCCAATGAGCAGTTCTTC

j_gene: TRBJ2-7
v_gene: TRBV7-7
d_gene: .
abundance: .
CDR3aa: CASSFGHSYEQYF
CDR3nt: TGTGCCAGCAGCTTCGGGCACTCCTACGAGCAGTACTTC

j_gene: TRBJ2-1
v_gene: TRBV18
d_gene: .
abundance: .
CDR3aa: CASSPETHRETTYNEQFF
CDR3nt: TGTGCCAGCTCACCAGAAACCCACCGCGAGACTACTTACAATGAGCAGTTCTTC

j_gene: TRBJ2-7
v_gene: TRBV29-1
d_gene: .
abundance: .
CDR3aa: CSAQSPLPPYEQYF
CDR3nt: TGCAGCGCCCAGAGCCCCTTACCCCCCTACGAGCAGTACTTC

j_gene: TRBJ2-7
v_gene: TRBV28
d_gene: .
abundance: once
CDR3aa: CASSRYEQYF
CDR3nt: TGTGCCAGCAGTCGATACGAGCAGTACTTC

j_gene: TRBJ2-3
v_gene: TRBV13
d_gene: .
abundance: .
CDR3aa: CASSSSTGTDTQYF
CDR3nt: TGTGCCAGCAGCTCCTCGACGGGCACAGATACGCAGTATTTT

j_gene: TRBJ2-1
v_gene: TRBV28
d_gene: TRBD2
abundance: .
CDR3aa: CAATSHNEQFF
CDR3nt: TGTGCCGCGACTAGCCACAATGAGCAGTTCTTC

j_gene: TRBJ2-5
v_gene: TRBV18
d_gene: .
abundance: .
CDR3aa: CASSPLEGMETQYF
CDR3nt: TGTGCCAGCTCACCATTGGAGGGTATGGAGACCCAGTACTTC

j_gene: TRBJ2-7
v_gene: TRBV28
d_gene: .
abundance: .
CDR3aa: CASSLSQITYEQYF
CDR3nt: TGTGCCAGCAGTTTAAGTCAGATAACCTACGAGCAGTACTTC

j_gene: TRBJ2-1
v_gene: TRBV10-3
d_gene: .
abundance: .
CDR3aa: CAISDLTGNEQFF
CDR3nt: TGTGCCATCAGTGACCTGACAGGCAATGAGCAGTTCTTC

j_gene: TRBJ2-2
v_gene: TRBV4-1
d_gene: TRBD1
abundance: .
CDR3aa: CASSQGQGQGIRELFF
CDR3nt: TGCGCCAGCAGCCAAGGCCAGGGACAGGGGATCCGGGAGCTGTTTTTT

j_gene: TRBJ2-1
v_gene: TRBV20-1
d_gene: .
abundance: once
CDR3aa: CSASLNNEQFF
CDR3nt: TGCAGTGCATCCCTAAACAATGAGCAGTTCTTC

j_gene: TRBJ1-2
v_gene: TRBV6-1
d_gene: TRBD1
abundance: .
CDR3aa: CASSDVKGGAVYGYTF
CDR3nt: TGTGCCAGCAGTGATGTTAAAGGGGGCGCAGTTTATGGCTACACCTTC

j_gene: TRBJ2-3
v_gene: TRBV6-1
d_gene: .
abundance: .
CDR3aa: CASSEITDTQYF
CDR3nt: TGTGCCAGCAGTGAGATCACAGATACGCAGTATTTT

j_gene: TRBJ2-5
v_gene: TRBV6-1
d_gene: .
abundance: once
CDR3aa: CASSGGTATWETQYF
CDR3nt: TGTGCCAGCAGTGGGGGGACTGCAACTTGGGAGACCCAGTACTTC

j_gene: TRBJ1-2
v_gene: TRBV7-6
d_gene: TRBD1
abundance: few
CDR3aa: CASSFPGQGAREGYTF
CDR3nt: TGTGCCAGCAGCTTCCCGGGACAGGGGGCGAGGGAAGGCTACACCTTC

j_gene: TRBJ2-2
v_gene: TRBV5-1
d_gene: TRBD2
abundance: .
CDR3aa: CASSKLGGLAGGGHTGELFF
CDR3nt: TGCGCCAGCAGCAAACTCGGGGGACTAGCGGGAGGCGGACACACCGGGGAGCTGTTTTTT

j_gene: TRBJ2-3
v_gene: TRBV27
d_gene: TRBD2
abundance: .
CDR3aa: CASSSPAGVGTDTQYF
CDR3nt: TGTGCCAGCAGTTCCCCGGCGGGGGTTGGGACAGATACGCAGTATTTT

j_gene: TRBJ1-5
v_gene: TRBV27
d_gene: .
abundance: .
CDR3aa: CASSLGRGRQPQHF
CDR3nt: TGTGCCAGCAGTTTGGGGAGGGGACGTCAGCCCCAGCATTTT

j_gene: TRBJ2-1
v_gene: TRBV7-2
d_gene: TRBD2
abundance: .
CDR3aa: CASSLISGSIYNEQFF
CDR3nt: TGTGCCAGCAGCTTAATTAGCGGGAGTATCTACAATGAGCAGTTCTTC